The 30 T cell receptor beta chains given below trace back to one sample, sequenced in a study of cytomegalovirus exposure and HLA in healthy donors. PCR used 60 Vbeta primers and 13 Jbeta primers. Using immunoSEQ multiplex PCR, the repertoire was profiled, and TCRdb retains in-frame clones only, with some absent. The sample contains some 110,000 clones, over 60% of which appear only once. The material sequenced was PBMCs. The receptors stem from a woman aged 40 to 50 in good health and CMV-seropositive.

This chain connects TRBV5-1 to TRBJ2-3, with 7 bases aligning to TRBD2. Germline-derived CDR1 and CDR2 are SGHRS and YFSETQ. The CDR3 totals 14 residues. V lost 4 bases, J lost 6 bases, and 8 bases stayed unmatched. CDR3: CASSQTSASDTQYF. In DNA form, the CDR3 reads TGCGCCAGCAGCCAAACTAGCGCCTCCGATACGCAGTATTTT.

This clone was observed a single time. This sequence joins TRBV19 and TRBJ2-2; D perhaps matches TRBD1 (6 bases). The CDR3 covers 14 residues. Trimming stripped 2 bases from V and 10 bases from J, with 14 bases between. From germline, CDR1 is LNHDA and CDR2 SQIVND (reference sequence). The CDR3 here is CASSITRGREELFF. The CDR3, as DNA: TGTGCCAGTAGTATAACTAGGGGGAGAGAGGAGCTGTTTTTT.

The J gene is TRBJ2-7, the V gene TRBV25-1; maybe TRBD1 (5 bases). With 3 bases removed from V and 2 bases from J, the gap between germline ends came to 14 bases. The CDR3 has 15 amino acids. Germline assignment: CDR1 MGHDK and CDR2 SYGVNS. CDR3 region: CASSDPSGATYEQYF. The CDR3 nucleotides read TGTGCCAGCAGTGACCCAAGTGGGGCAACCTACGAGCAGTACTTC.

The chain carries TRBV5-4 and TRBJ2-7, with 7 bases that match TRBD1. The CDR3 is 16 amino acids. Per germline, CDR1 SGHNT and CDR2 YYREEE (reference sequence). J lost 2 bases, V lost 2 bases, and 10 bases had no gene match. The CDR3 DNA sequence: TGTGCCAGCAGCTTCCGCTGGGACAGCCTTACCTACGAGCAGTACTTC. Translated: CASSFRWDSLTYEQYF.

The chain links TRBV19 to TRBJ2-1, with 7 bases fitting TRBD2. V gave up 5 bases and J gave up 12 bases; unmatched junction bases: 7. CDR3 length: 12 amino acids. Per germline, CDR1 LNHDA and CDR2 SQIVND (reference sequence). CDR3 bases: TGTGCCAGTAGTGGGGGGGGGACCCGGCAGTTCTTC. It codes for CASSGGGTRQFF.

This CDR3 is CASSWTSGTGELFF. The CDR3 DNA reads as TGTGCCAGCAGCTGGACTAGCGGGACCGGGGAGCTGTTTTTT. The rearrangement links TRBV7-3 to TRBJ2-2, with TRBD2 matching over 11 bases. Germline lookup yields CDR1 SGHTA and CDR2 FQGTGA. CDR3 length equals 14 residues. After removal of 4 bases from V and 5 bases from J, the junction contained 0 bases not matched to a gene.

V and J are TRBV27 and TRBJ2-7, with TRBD1 identical over 10 bases. Germline CDR1 is MNHEY and CDR2 is SMNVEV (reference sequence). The CDR3 extends over 17 amino acids. J was trimmed by 3 bases and V by 2 bases; bases with no gene match: 10. CDR3 protein: CASSLTPPGQGNYEQYF. CDR3 coding DNA: TGTGCCAGCAGTTTAACGCCACCGGGACAGGGGAACTACGAGCAGTACTTC.

This clone turned up a few times. The chain links TRBV7-8 to TRBJ1-3; unclear D gene. Trimming cost V 2 bases and J 0 bases, with 14 bases left between them. CDR3 size: 17 residues. Germline loops: CDR1 SGHVS, CDR2 FQNEAQ. The CDR3, as DNA: TGTGCCAGCAGCTTAACGTATCCGGGGAACTCTGGAAACACCATATATTTT. Protein product: CASSLTYPGNSGNTIYF.

This clone was found a few times. This sequence joins TRBV18 and TRBJ1-1; a possible D gene is TRBD1 (5 bases). CDR1 and CDR2 (germline): KGHSH, LQKENI. The CDR3 is made up of 13 amino acids. V was shortened by 4 bases and J by 8 bases, with 14 bases between the two germline ends. This chain's CDR3 is CASSLRGGEEAFF. The CDR3 DNA sequence: TGTGCCAGCTCACTACGCGGGGGTGAAGAAGCTTTCTTT.

The chain's CDR3 is CASSISGQNNSPLHF. CDR3 sequence (DNA): TGTGCCAGTAGTATCTCCGGACAGAATAATTCACCCCTCCACTTT. The V and J genes are TRBV19 and TRBJ1-6; D possibly corresponds to TRBD1 (6 bases). This CDR3 is 15 amino acids long. Trimming stripped 3 bases from V and 5 bases from J, with 11 bases between. From germline, CDR1 is LNHDA and CDR2 SQIVND (reference sequence).

This sequence joins TRBV10-2 and TRBJ2-7, with 7 nucleotides matching TRBD2. Per germline, CDR1 WSHSY and CDR2 SAAADI. The J segment lost 3 bases and the V segment lost 7 bases, leaving 15 bases of the junction unmatched. The CDR3 has 16 residues. The CDR3, as DNA: TGCGCCAGCACCCCGGGAGGAAGGGGTTTGAACTACGAGCAGTACTTC. This gives the protein CASTPGGRGLNYEQYF.

The J gene is TRBJ1-6, the V gene TRBV5-8; TRBD1 might be the D (5 bases). The CDR3 loop spans 16 amino acids. V was trimmed by 1 base and J by 4 bases, leaving 12 bases between them. The germline V gene has CDR1 SGHTS and CDR2 YDEGEE. Here the CDR3 DNA reads TGTGCCAGCAGCTTGAAAGGGGTGTCGTATAATTCACCCCTCCACTTT. It codes for CASSLKGVSYNSPLHF. Variable domain in full (rest from reference TRBV5-8 and TRBJ1-6): EAGVTQSPTHLIKTRGQQATLRCSPISGHTSVYWYQQALGLGLQFLLWYDEGEERNRGNFPPRFSGRQFPNYSSELNVNALELEDSALYLCASSLKGVSYNSPLHFGNGTRLTVT.

This clone was observed a few times. The chain employs TRBV28 and TRBJ1-5, with D maybe TRBD1 (5 bases). CDR3 length: 15 amino acids. Germline V gene data show CDR1 as MDHEN and CDR2 as SYDVKM. V lost 3 bases, J lost 7 bases, and 16 bases lay in between. Here the CDR3 DNA reads TGTGCCAGCAGTTTGGGGGTCCGGGAGGGACAGCCCCAGCATTTT. This encodes CASSLGVREGQPQHF.

The rearrangement joins TRBV7-2 to TRBJ2-7, with 8 bases identical to TRBD2. V gave up 6 bases and J gave up 2 bases; unmatched junction bases: 6. Per germline, CDR1 SGHTA and CDR2 FQGNSA. CDR3 size: 14 residues. CDR3 bases: TGTGCCAGCAGTTCCCAGCGGGGGCCCTACGAGCAGTACTTC. Residues: CASSSQRGPYEQYF.

The V call is TRBV11-3, the J call TRBJ2-4; 9 nucleotides line up with TRBD2. This CDR3 comprises 15 residues. Germline CDR1 reads SGHNT; CDR2 reads YENEEA. V was pared by 1 base and J by 6 bases, with 4 bases of the junction left unmatched. CDR3 coding DNA: TGTGCCAGCAGCTTAGTGGCGGGGGGGCTAAACATTCAGTACTTC. As protein: CASSLVAGGLNIQYF.

This clone was recorded once. The chain links TRBV10-3 to TRBJ2-1, with unresolved D. The V gene's germline CDR1 is ENHRY and CDR2 SYGVKD. V was shortened by 2 bases and J by 5 bases, with 7 bases between the two germline ends. The CDR3 runs 13 residues. As DNA, the CDR3 is TGTGCCATCAGTGAGCTTGCGGACAATGAGCAGTTCTTC. It translates to CAISELADNEQFF.

This chain uses TRBV28 with TRBJ2-2; maybe TRBD2 (5 bases). This CDR3 spans 13 amino acids. V lost 8 bases and J lost 8, with 15 bases in between. Per germline, CDR1 MDHEN and CDR2 SYDVKM. The CDR3 is CASYARGLGELFF. CDR3 DNA: TGTGCCAGCTATGCCCGGGGATTAGGGGAGCTGTTTTTT.

The CDR3 DNA reads as TGTGCCAGCAGTACCCGGACAGGTTCTGGGGCCAACGTCCTGACTTTC. Its protein is CASSTRTGSGANVLTF. The chain is built from TRBV28 and TRBJ2-6; 7 bases agree with TRBD1. Germline-derived CDR1 and CDR2 are MDHEN and SYDVKM. The ends lost 5 bases at V and 1 base at J; junction bases unmatched: 5. The CDR3 has 16 amino acids.

This clone was detected only once. The J gene is TRBJ1-1, the V gene TRBV6-1, with no clear D. The germline gives CDR1 MNHNS, CDR2 SASEGT. V shed 5 bases and J shed 0 bases, with 4 bases lying between them. The CDR3 spans 12 residues. The DNA for the CDR3 is TGTGCCAGCAGTACAATGAACACTGAAGCTTTCTTT. Residues: CASSTMNTEAFF.

This clone was observed a few times. V usage is TRBV6-5 and J usage is TRBJ2-1; D unresolved. V shed 4 bases and J shed 4 bases, with 11 bases lying between them. Germline values: CDR1 MNHEY, CDR2 SVGAGI. This CDR3 is 14 amino acids long. The CDR3: CASSSVVPYNEQFF. The CDR3 DNA is TGTGCCAGCAGTTCGGTCGTGCCTTACAATGAGCAGTTCTTC.

The rearrangement links TRBV5-1 to TRBJ2-5, with 12 bases aligning to TRBD1. The germline V gene encodes CDR1 SGHRS and CDR2 YFSETQ. This CDR3 has 17 residues. The V gene end was trimmed by 0 bases and the J gene end by 5 bases; junction bases not matched to a gene: 8. CDR3 amino acids: CASSLASGTGGAETQYF. The CDR3, as DNA: TGCGCCAGCAGCTTGGCCTCCGGGACAGGGGGCGCGGAGACCCAGTACTTC.

The J gene is TRBJ1-3, the V gene TRBV27; D may be TRBD1 (5 bases). CDR1 and CDR2 from the germline V gene are MNHEY and SMNVEV (reference sequence). The V and J ends lost 5 bases and 0 bases respectively, with 11 bases between them. The CDR3 extends over 15 amino acids. CDR3 sequence reads: CASSGAGPSGNTIYF. CDR3 coding DNA: TGTGCCAGCAGTGGCGCGGGGCCCTCTGGAAACACCATATATTTT.

The CDR3 DNA reads TGCGCCAGCAGGAAACTAGCCATGCCTTTGGATGAGCAGTTCTTC. Translation gives CASRKLAMPLDEQFF. The V and J genes are TRBV10-2 and TRBJ2-1; possibly TRBD2 for D (6 bases). The germline CDR1 and CDR2 sequences are WSHSY and SAAADI. This CDR3 comprises 15 residues. Trimming took 6 bases from V and 8 from J, leaving 20 bases between them.

The V gene is TRBV18, the J gene TRBJ1-1; weak D call: TRBD1 (6 bases). The CDR3 covers 18 residues. Trimming pared 3 bases from V and 2 bases from J, leaving 22 bases between. Germline V lookup: CDR1 KGHSH, CDR2 LQKENI. This chain's CDR3 is CASSPASRDTALNTEAFF. The CDR3 region has the DNA TGTGCCAGCTCACCGGCGTCCCGGGACACAGCTCTTAACACTGAAGCTTTCTTT.

The chain carries TRBV4-2 and TRBJ2-3; TRBD1 is a possible D gene (5 bases). The germline V gene has CDR1 LGHNA and CDR2 YNFKEQ. V was shortened by 0 bases and J by 6 bases, with 13 bases between the two germline ends. The CDR3 has 15 residues. The CDR3 loop is CASSQDRQGMDTQYF. The CDR3 region has the DNA TGTGCCAGCAGCCAAGACAGGCAGGGTATGGATACGCAGTATTTT.

This clone was seen a handful of times. The CDR3 coding sequence is TGCGCCAGCAGCTTCCAAAGCGCCCCGGGCAATGAGCAGTTCTTC. Its protein is CASSFQSAPGNEQFF. V is TRBV5-1 and J is TRBJ2-1; D unresolved. The V gene's germline CDR1 is SGHRS and CDR2 YFSETQ. The CDR3 spans 15 residues. Between the trimmed V and J ends, which lost 2 bases and 6 bases, there was a span of 15 bases.

The chain combines TRBV4-2 with TRBJ1-2; D gene uncertain. CDR1 is LGHNA and CDR2 is YNFKEQ in the germline V gene. This CDR3 has 15 residues. V was trimmed by 0 bases and J by 6 bases, leaving 14 bases between them. The CDR3 here is CASSQESRSPNGYTF. CDR3 in DNA: TGTGCCAGCAGCCAAGAGTCTAGGTCACCGAATGGCTACACCTTC.

The chain recombines TRBV27 with TRBJ2-2; 11 positions agree with TRBD1. There are 16 residues in the CDR3. Germline loops: CDR1 MNHEY, CDR2 SMNVEV (reference sequence). Unmatched junction bases numbered 3, after V lost 3 bases and J lost 3 bases. The CDR3: CASSFGQGAYTGELFF. CDR3 bases: TGTGCCAGCAGTTTCGGACAGGGGGCTTACACCGGGGAGCTGTTTTTT.

The sample holds many counts of this clone. The chain has TRBV6-5 and TRBJ2-7, with a tentative D call TRBD1 (6 bases). The V end was cut by 5 bases, the J end by 1 base, with 15 bases between. Germline CDR1 reads MNHEY; CDR2 reads SVGAGI. The CDR3 runs to 15 residues. CDR3 residues: CASSQSPDSSYEQYF. The CDR3 region has the DNA TGTGCCAGCAGTCAGAGCCCGGACAGTTCCTACGAGCAGTACTTC.

The chain is built from TRBV6-1 and TRBJ2-7, with 7 bases matching TRBD2. The CDR3 runs to 13 residues. The germline gives CDR1 MNHNS, CDR2 SASEGT. The V and J ends lost 6 bases and 3 bases, in that order; junction bases with no gene match: 5. CDR3 coding DNA: TGTGCCAGCAGACCCGGACTAGACTACGAGCAGTACTTC. Its translation is CASRPGLDYEQYF.